The next 18 T cell receptor beta chains were all read from a single sample in a study of cytotoxic CD8 clonotypes in ibrutinib-treated CLL (dated by TCRdb to about 2021). The protocol used for the library was the immunoSEQ multiplex PCR assay. Held by TCRdb, this immuneACCESS table contains in-frame sequences only and omits some clones. Under half of the omission traces to an unresolved V gene where checked; the cause of the rest is unknown. A total of nearly 300,000 clones appear in this sample, roughly four fifths of them only once. The top ten clonotypes cover about 6% of the sample. This specimen's time point label, interpreted: progressive disease on ibrutinib. Sample: PBMCs, taken at disease progression, from a patient treated with ibrutinib. Every receptor here comes from a human donor with chronic lymphocytic leukemia.

The chain uses TRBV7-6 and TRBJ2-5, with TRBD2 matching over 8 bases. Losses at the gene ends were 5 bases for V and 2 bases for J; bases not matched to a gene: 7. The CDR3 has 15 residues. CDR1 and CDR2 (germline): SGHVS, FNYEAQ. Here the CDR3 DNA reads TGTGCCAGCAGCCCGGGACTAGGAACACAAGAGACCCAGTACTTC. This translates into CASSPGLGTQETQYF.

The chain employs TRBV6-6 and TRBJ1-1; TRBD1 might be the D (6 bases). The germline V gene encodes CDR1 MNHNY and CDR2 SVGAGI (reference sequence). Between the trimmed V and J ends, which lost 2 bases and 1 base, there was a span of 11 bases. CDR3 length equals 15 residues. CDR3 nucleotide sequence: TGTGCCAGCAGTTACCCCACAGGGAGGAACACTGAAGCTTTCTTT. This codes for CASSYPTGRNTEAFF.

The V call is TRBV2, the J call TRBJ1-2, with 7 bases fitting TRBD1. V lost 7 bases, J lost 7 bases, and 9 bases stayed unmatched. The CDR3 contains 13 residues. From germline, CDR1 is SNHLY and CDR2 FYNNEI. CDR3 residues: CASTVDRVTGYTF. CDR3 DNA sequence: TGTGCCAGCACCGTTGACAGGGTAACTGGCTACACCTTC.

The rearrangement uses TRBV12-5 and TRBJ2-1; 9 nucleotides align to TRBD1. Trimming took 4 bases from V and 4 from J; bases not matched to a gene: 5. Germline V gene lookup returns CDR1 LGHNT and CDR2 FRNRAP. This CDR3 region has 15 residues. The CDR3 DNA follows: TGTGCTAGTGGTTCCGGACAGGGGAAGTACAATGAGCAGTTCTTC. Its translation: CASGSGQGKYNEQFF.

Only a few counts were recorded for this clone. The gene calls are TRBV28 and TRBJ2-7, with 9 bases lining up with TRBD2. V was clipped by 2 bases and J by 10 bases; unmatched bases: 12. The CDR3 has 15 amino acids. Germline V gene data show CDR1 as MDHEN and CDR2 as SYDVKM. The CDR3 is CASSLPGLAGKEQYF. The CDR3 region has the DNA TGTGCCAGCAGTTTACCGGGGCTAGCGGGAAAGGAACAGTACTTC.

The chain uses TRBV13 and TRBJ2-7; possibly TRBD1 for D (6 bases). CDR3 size: 17 residues. Trimming pared 4 bases from V and 2 bases from J, leaving 21 bases between. Germline V lookup: CDR1 PRHDT, CDR2 FYEKMQ (reference sequence). The CDR3 DNA is TGTGCCAGCAGCTCAACGTGGAACAGGGCGACCCCCTACGAGCAGTACTTC. Amino acid sequence: CASSSTWNRATPYEQYF.

The chain couples TRBV5-1 to TRBJ1-2; D call uncertain. Germline CDR1 SGHRS, CDR2 YFSETQ. Trimming cost V 3 bases and J 2 bases, with 17 bases left between them. The CDR3 contains 16 residues. CDR3 nucleotides: TGCGCCAGCAGCTCCGGCGGGGAAGTCCCGAACTATGGCTACACCTTC. Translated, it gives CASSSGGEVPNYGYTF.

The V and J genes are TRBV25-1 and TRBJ1-3; D perhaps matches TRBD1 (5 bases). V lost 4 bases and J lost 5, with 9 bases in between. The CDR3 contains 13 residues. From germline, CDR1 is MGHDK and CDR2 SYGVNS. The CDR3 region is CASSGDGRNTIYF. As DNA, the CDR3 is TGTGCCAGCAGTGGGGACGGCAGAAACACCATATATTTT.

The V gene is TRBV23-1, the J gene TRBJ2-5; a weak D match, TRBD2 (5 bases). TRBV23-1 is identified as an open reading frame with a role that is uncertain. V was clipped by 0 bases and J by 6 bases, with 14 bases between them. This CDR3 is 15 amino acids long. The CDR3, as DNA: TGCGCCAGCAGTCAATCAAAACTAGTTGGTCAGACCCAGTACTTC. Amino acid sequence: CASSQSKLVGQTQYF.

As regards this clone: A junction boundary mismatches the germline segment, possibly from a read error. The chain has TRBV5-6 and TRBJ2-7; the D is unclear. The CDR3 sequence is 12 residues long. Germline CDR1 is SGHDT and CDR2 is YYEEEE. In DNA form, the CDR3 reads TGTGCCAGCAGCTTGTATAGCACATCCAAGGCGTTC. Translated, it gives CASSLYSTSKAF.

On this clone: The junction differs from germline at one of its ends, possibly a read error. The same CDR3 arises from other DNA sequences in this sample as well. This chain uses TRBV7-2 with TRBJ2-7, with D possibly TRBD2 on 6 matching bases. The CDR3 sequence is 16 residues long. The V gene's germline CDR1 is SGHTA and CDR2 FQGNSA. Here the CDR3 reads CASSPSGAGGSYEQYF. The CDR3 DNA is TGCGCCAGCAGCCCATCGGGCGCCGGGGGATCCTACGAGCAGTACTTC.

As for this clone: The sample has other DNA sequences that encode this CDR3 too. The chain couples TRBV5-6 to TRBJ1-2; perhaps TRBD1 as D (5 bases). The CDR3 spans 13 residues. Germline loops: CDR1 SGHDT, CDR2 YYEEEE. V lost 4 bases and J lost 4, with 11 bases in between. CDR3 residues: CASSPGTRYGYTF. DNA for the CDR3: TGTGCCAGCAGCCCCGGGACGCGCTATGGCTACACCTTC.

V and J are TRBV7-2 and TRBJ2-5; unclear D gene. CDR3 length: 15 amino acids. Trimming stripped 1 base from V and 2 bases from J, with 11 bases between. Germline V gene lookup returns CDR1 SGHTA and CDR2 FQGNSA. CDR3 in amino acids: CASSLDTSVQETQYF. For the CDR3, the DNA is TGTGCCAGCAGCTTAGATACCAGTGTTCAAGAGACCCAGTACTTC.

The sample holds a few counts of this clone. The V gene is TRBV28, the J gene TRBJ1-2; possible D gene TRBD1, 5 bases. Trimming removed 7 bases from V and 5 bases from J, with 14 bases in between. The CDR3 runs 13 residues. The germline gives CDR1 MDHEN, CDR2 SYDVKM. The CDR3, as DNA: TGTGCCAGCACTAACCTCGGGGGGTATGGCTACACCTTC. This translates into CASTNLGGYGYTF.

V gene TRBV2 combines with J gene TRBJ2-7; 7 bases agree with TRBD1. This CDR3 spans 14 amino acids. V dropped 6 bases and J dropped 5; count of bases not matched to a gene: 10. Germline assignment: CDR1 SNHLY and CDR2 FYNNEI. CDR3 amino acids: CASRRFQGVHEQYF. CDR3 nucleotide sequence: TGTGCCAGCAGGAGGTTCCAGGGGGTACACGAGCAGTACTTC.

This chain uses TRBV10-1 with TRBJ2-7; TRBD1 matches 7 bases. J gave up 3 bases and V 2 bases, and 1 base lay outside the gene matches. In germline, CDR1 is WNHNN, CDR2 SYGVQD (reference sequence). This CDR3 is built from 13 residues. In DNA form, the CDR3 reads TGCGCCAGCAGTGAGAGGGACAGCTACGAGCAGTACTTC. As protein: CASSERDSYEQYF.

The chain is built from TRBV10-3 and TRBJ1-1, with 7 bases aligning to TRBD1. The CDR3 is 15 amino acids. Germline V gene lookup returns CDR1 ENHRY and CDR2 SYGVKD. Trimming at V came to 3 bases and at J to 3 bases, leaving 7 bases not matched to a gene. The CDR3 reads CAISDQKQGDTEAFF. CDR3 coding DNA: TGTGCCATCAGTGACCAAAAGCAGGGGGACACTGAAGCTTTCTTT.

This clone was seen more than once but under ten times. The chain combines TRBV5-4 with TRBJ2-7; TRBD2 matches 11 bases. The ends lost 4 bases at V and 7 bases at J; junction bases unmatched: 10. This CDR3 has 15 amino acids. Germline assignment: CDR1 SGHNT and CDR2 YYREEE (reference sequence). CDR3 protein: CASSRPGLAAGEQYF. CDR3 DNA sequence: TGTGCCAGCAGCCGACCGGGACTAGCGGCGGGGGAGCAGTACTTC.